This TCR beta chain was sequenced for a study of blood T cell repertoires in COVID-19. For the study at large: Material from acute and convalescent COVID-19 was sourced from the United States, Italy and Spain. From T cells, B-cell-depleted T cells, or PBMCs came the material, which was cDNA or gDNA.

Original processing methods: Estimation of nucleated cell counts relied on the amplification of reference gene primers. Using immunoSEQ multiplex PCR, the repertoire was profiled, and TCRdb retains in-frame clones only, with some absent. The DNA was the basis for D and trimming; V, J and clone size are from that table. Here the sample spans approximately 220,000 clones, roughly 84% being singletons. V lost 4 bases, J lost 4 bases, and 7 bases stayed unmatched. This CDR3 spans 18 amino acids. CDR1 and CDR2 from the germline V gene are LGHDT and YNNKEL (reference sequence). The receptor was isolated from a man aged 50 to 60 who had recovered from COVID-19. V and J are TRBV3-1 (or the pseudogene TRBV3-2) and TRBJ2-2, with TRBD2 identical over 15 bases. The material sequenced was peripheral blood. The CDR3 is CASSRTSGRAPGTGELFF. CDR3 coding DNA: TGTGCCAGCAGCCGGACTAGCGGGAGGGCCCCCGGCACCGGGGAGCTGTTTTTT.